This TCR beta chain was recorded in a study of T cells after yellow fever vaccination. Study-level information: The fractions with low cell numbers were processed using SMART-Seq v4 Ultra Low Input.

The ends were cut back, 5 bases at V and 5 bases at J, with 13 bases in the middle. This CDR3 has 14 amino acids. Germline V lookup: CDR1 MNHEY, CDR2 SMNVEV (reference sequence). This clonotype came up many times. Its antigen is not identified. Whole-study findings and limits: The secondary response peaked faster, at day 5 versus 15, but was weaker.

Via MiXCR, TCRdb re-called the 5' RACE reads, giving one row per CDR3 protein. In the table there are 110,000 or so distinct CDR3 sequences, more than 5.5% of which are singletons. The rearrangement joins TRBV27 to TRBJ2-1; unclear D gene. The sequencing here drew on CD4+ T cells sorted from PBMCs, taken more than 40 days after the first yellow fever vaccination. This TCR derives from a man younger than 35 who received the YFV17D yellow fever vaccine. CDR3 DNA sequence: TGTGCCAGCAGTAGGGCGGCTACTGACAATGAGCAGTTCTTC. This codes for CASSRAATDNEQFF.